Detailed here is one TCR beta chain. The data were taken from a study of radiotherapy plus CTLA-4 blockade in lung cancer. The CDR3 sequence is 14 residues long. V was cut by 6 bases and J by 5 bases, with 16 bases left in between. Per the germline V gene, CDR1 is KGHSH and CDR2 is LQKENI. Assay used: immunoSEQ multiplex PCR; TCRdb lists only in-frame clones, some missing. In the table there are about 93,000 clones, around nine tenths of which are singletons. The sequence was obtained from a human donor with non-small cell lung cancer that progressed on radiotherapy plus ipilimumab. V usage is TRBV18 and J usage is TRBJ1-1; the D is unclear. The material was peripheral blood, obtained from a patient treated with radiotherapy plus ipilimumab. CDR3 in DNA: TGTGCCAGCTCCCCTGTAAGCTTGGGGACTGAAGCTTTCTTT. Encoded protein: CASSPVSLGTEAFF.